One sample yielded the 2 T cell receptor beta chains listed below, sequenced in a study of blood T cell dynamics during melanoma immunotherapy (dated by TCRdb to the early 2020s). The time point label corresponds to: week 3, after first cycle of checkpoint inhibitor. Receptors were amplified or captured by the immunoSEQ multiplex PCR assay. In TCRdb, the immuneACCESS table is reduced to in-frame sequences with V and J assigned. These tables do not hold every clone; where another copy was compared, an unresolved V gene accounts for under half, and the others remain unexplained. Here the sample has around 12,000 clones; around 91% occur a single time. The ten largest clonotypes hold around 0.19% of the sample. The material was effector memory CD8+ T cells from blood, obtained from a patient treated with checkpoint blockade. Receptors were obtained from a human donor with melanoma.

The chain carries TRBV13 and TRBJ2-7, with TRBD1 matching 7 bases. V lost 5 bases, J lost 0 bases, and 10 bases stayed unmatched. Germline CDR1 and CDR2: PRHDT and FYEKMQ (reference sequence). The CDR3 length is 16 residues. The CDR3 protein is CASSAPPGQSSYEQYF. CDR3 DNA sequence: TGTGCCAGCAGCGCACCCCCGGGACAGAGCTCCTACGAGCAGTACTTC.

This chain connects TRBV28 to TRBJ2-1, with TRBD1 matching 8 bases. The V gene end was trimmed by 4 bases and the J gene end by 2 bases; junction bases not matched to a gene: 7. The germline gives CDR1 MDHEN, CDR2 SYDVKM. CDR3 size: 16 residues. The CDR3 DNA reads TGTGCCAGCAGTTCAACCCGGGACAGGACCTACAATGAGCAGTTCTTC. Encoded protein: CASSSTRDRTYNEQFF.